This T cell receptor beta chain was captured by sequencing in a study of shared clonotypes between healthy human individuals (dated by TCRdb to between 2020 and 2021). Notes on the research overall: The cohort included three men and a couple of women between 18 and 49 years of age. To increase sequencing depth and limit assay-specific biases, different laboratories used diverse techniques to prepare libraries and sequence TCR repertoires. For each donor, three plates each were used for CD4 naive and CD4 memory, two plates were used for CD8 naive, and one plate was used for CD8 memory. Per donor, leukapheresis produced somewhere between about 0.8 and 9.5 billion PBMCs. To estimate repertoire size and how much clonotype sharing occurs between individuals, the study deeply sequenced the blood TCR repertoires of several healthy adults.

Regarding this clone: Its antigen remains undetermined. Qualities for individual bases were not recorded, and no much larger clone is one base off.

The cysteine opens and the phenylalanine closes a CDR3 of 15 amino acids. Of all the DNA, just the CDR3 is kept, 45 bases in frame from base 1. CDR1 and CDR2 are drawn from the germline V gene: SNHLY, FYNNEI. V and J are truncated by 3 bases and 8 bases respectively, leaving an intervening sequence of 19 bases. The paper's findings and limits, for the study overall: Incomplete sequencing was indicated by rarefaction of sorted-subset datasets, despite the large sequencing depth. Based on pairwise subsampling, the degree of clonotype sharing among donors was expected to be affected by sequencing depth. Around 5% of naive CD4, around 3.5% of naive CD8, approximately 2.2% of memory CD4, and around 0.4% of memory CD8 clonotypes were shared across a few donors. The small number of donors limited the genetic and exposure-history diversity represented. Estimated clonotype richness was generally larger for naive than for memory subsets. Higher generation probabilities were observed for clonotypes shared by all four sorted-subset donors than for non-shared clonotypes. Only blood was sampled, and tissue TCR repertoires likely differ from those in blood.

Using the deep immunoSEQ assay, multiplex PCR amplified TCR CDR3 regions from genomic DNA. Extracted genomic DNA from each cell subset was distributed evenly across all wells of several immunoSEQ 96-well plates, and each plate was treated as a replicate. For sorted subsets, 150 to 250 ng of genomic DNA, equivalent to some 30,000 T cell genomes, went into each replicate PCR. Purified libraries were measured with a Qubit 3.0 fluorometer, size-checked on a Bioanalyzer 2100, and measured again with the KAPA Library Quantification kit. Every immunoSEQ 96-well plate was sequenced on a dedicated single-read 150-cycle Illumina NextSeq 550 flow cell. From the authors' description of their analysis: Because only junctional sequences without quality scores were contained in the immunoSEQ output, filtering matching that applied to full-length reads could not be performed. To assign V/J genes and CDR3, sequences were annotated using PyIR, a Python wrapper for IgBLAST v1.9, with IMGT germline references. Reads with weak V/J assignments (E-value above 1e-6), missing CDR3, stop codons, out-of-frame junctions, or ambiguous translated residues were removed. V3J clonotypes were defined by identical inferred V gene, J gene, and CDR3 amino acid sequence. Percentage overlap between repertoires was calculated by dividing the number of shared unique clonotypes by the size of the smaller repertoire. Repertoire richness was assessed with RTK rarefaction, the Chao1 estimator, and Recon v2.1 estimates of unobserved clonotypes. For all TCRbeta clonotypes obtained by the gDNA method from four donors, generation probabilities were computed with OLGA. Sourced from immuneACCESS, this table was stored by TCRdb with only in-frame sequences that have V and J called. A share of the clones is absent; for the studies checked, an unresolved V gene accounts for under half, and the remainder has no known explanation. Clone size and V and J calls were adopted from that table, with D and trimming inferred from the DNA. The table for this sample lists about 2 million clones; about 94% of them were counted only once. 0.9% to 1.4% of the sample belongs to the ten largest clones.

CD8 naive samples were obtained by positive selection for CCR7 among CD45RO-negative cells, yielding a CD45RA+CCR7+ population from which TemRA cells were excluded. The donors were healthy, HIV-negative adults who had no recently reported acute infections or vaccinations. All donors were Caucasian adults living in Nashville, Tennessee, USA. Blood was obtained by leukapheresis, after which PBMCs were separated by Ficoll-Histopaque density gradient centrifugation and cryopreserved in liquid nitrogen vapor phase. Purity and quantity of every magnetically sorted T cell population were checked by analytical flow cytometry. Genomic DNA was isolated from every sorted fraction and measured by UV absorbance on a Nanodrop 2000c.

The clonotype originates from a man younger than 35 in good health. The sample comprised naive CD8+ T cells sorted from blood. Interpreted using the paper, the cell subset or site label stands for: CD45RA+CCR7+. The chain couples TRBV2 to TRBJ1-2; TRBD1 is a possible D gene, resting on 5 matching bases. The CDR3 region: CASSEEDTRGEGYTF. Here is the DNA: TGTGCCAGCAGTGAGGAGGACACGCGCGGGGAGGGCTACACCTTC. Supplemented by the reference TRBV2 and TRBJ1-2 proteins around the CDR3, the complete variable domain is EPEVTQTPSHQVTQMGQEVILRCVPISNHLYFYWYRQILGQKVEFLVSFYNNEISEKSEIFDDQFSVERPDGSNFTLKIRSTKLEDSAMYFCASSEEDTRGEGYTFGSGTRLTVV.